This T cell receptor beta chain was obtained from a study of blood T cell repertoires in COVID-19. Study as a whole: The study drew acute and convalescent COVID-19 samples from the United States, Italy and Spain.

In the source study's methods: Scientists estimated how many nucleated cells there were by amplifying reference gene primers. Using immunoSEQ multiplex PCR, the repertoire was profiled, and TCRdb retains in-frame clones only, with some absent. V and J calls and clone size follow that table, whereas D and trimming were derived from the DNA. This sample carries some 300,000 clones, approximately 89% of them seen once, and the ten largest clones take approximately 7%. Trimming removed 3 bases at V and 2 bases at J, with 19 bases between. CDR1 is KGHSH, CDR2 LQKENI, per germline. The CDR3 has 17 residues.

The sequenced sample was peripheral blood. The sequence derives from a woman aged 30 to 39 who had recovered from COVID-19. The chain is built from TRBV18 and TRBJ1-2; a weak D match, TRBD1 (5 bases). As DNA, the CDR3 is TGTGCCAGCTCACCTGTTCCAATTGCGGACACCAACTATGGCTACACCTTC. Its protein product is CASSPVPIADTNYGYTF.